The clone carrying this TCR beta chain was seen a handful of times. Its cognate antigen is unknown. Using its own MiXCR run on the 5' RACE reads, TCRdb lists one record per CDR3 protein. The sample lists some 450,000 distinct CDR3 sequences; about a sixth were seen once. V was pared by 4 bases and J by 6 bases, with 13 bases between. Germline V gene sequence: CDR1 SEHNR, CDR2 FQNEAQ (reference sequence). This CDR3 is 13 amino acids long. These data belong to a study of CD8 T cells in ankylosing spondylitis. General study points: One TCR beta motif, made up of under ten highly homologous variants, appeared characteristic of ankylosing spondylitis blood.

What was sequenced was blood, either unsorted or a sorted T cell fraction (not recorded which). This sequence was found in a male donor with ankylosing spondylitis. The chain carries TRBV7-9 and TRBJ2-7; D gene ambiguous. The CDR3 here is CASSSLPAREQYF. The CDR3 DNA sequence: TGTGCCAGCAGCTCCCTCCCGGCTCGCGAGCAGTACTTC. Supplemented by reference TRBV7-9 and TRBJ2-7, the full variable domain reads DTGVSQNPRHKITKRGQNVTFRCDPISEHNRLYWYRQTLGQGPEFLTYFQNEAQLEKSRLLSDRFSAERPKGSFSTLEIQRTEQGDSAMYLCASSSLPAREQYFGPGTRLTVT.